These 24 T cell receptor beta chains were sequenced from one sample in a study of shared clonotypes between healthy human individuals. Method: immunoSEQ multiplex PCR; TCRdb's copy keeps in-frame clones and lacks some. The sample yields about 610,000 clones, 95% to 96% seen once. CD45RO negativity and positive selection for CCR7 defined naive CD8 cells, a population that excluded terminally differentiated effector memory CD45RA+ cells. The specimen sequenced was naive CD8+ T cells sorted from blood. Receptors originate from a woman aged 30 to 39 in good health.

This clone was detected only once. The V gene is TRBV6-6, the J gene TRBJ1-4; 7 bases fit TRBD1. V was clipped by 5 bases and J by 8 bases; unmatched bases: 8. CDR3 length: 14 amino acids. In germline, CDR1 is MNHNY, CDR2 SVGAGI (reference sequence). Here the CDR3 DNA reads TGTGCCAGCAGTCAGAGACAGGGTCTAGAAAAACTGTTTTTT. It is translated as CASSQRQGLEKLFF.

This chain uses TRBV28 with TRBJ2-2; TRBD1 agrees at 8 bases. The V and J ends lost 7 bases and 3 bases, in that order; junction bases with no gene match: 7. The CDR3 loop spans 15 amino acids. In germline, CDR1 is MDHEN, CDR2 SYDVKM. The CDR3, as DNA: TGTGCCAGCACCATGACAGGGGCCTACACCGGGGAGCTGTTTTTT. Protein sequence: CASTMTGAYTGELFF.

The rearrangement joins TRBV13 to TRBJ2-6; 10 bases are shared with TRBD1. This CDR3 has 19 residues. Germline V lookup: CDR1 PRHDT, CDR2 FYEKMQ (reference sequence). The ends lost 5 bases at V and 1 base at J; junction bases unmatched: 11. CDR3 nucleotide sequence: TGTGCCAGCAGCAGCTCCGGGACAGGGGTTTTATCTGGGGCCAACGTCCTGACTTTC. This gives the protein CASSSSGTGVLSGANVLTF. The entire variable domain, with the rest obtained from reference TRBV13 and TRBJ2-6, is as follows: AAGVIQSPRHLIKEKRETATLKCYPIPRHDTVYWYQQGPGQDPQFLISFYEKMQSDKGSIPDRFSAQQFSDYHSELNMSSLELGDSALYFCASSSSGTGVLSGANVLTFGAGSRLTVL.

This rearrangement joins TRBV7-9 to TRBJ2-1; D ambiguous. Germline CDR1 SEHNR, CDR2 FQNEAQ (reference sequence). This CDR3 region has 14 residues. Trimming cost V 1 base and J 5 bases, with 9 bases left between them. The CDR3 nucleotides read TGTGCCAGCAGCTTAGTTGTCGGCCACAATGAGCAGTTCTTC. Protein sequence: CASSLVVGHNEQFF.

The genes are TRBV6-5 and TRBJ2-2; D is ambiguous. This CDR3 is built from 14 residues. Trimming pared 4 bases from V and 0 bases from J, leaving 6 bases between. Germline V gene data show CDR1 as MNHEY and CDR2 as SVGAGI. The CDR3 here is CASSSDSNTGELFF. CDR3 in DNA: TGTGCCAGCAGTTCCGACTCGAACACCGGGGAGCTGTTTTTT.

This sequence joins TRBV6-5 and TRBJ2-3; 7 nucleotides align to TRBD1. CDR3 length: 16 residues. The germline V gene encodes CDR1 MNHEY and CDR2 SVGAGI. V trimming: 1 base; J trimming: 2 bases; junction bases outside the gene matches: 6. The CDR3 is CASSYLRDRDTDTQYF. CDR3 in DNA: TGTGCCAGCAGTTACTTGAGGGACAGAGACACAGATACGCAGTATTTT.

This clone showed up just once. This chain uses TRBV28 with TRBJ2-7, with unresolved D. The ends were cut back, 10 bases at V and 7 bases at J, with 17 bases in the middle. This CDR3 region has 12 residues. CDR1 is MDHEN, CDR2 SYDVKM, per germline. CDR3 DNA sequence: TGTGCCACCTCGTTCAACGTGGAAGAGCAGTACTTC. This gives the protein CATSFNVEEQYF. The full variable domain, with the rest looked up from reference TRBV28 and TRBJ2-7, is DVKVTQSSRYLVKRTGEKVFLECVQDMDHENMFWYRQDPGLGLRLIYFSYDVKMKEKGDIPEGYSVSREKKERFSLILESASTNQTSMYLCATSFNVEEQYFGPGTRLTVT.

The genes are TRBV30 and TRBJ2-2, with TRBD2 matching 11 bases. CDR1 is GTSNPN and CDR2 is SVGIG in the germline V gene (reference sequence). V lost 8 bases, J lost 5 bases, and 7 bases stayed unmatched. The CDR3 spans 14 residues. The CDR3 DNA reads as TGTGCCGGGAATCTAGCGGGAGGTACCGGGGAGCTGTTTTTT. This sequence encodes CAGNLAGGTGELFF.

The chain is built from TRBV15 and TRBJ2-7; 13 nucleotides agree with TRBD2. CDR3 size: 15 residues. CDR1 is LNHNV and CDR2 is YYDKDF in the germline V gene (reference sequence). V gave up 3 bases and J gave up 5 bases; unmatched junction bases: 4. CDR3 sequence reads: CATSSGTSGTDEQYF. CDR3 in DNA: TGTGCCACCAGCAGCGGGACTAGCGGGACGGACGAGCAGTACTTC.

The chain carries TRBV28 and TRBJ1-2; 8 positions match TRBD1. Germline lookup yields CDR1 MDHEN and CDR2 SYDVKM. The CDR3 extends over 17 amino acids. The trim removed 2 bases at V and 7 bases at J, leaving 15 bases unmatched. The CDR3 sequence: CASSLPTETGAVSGYTF. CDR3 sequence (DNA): TGTGCCAGCAGTTTACCCACCGAGACAGGGGCCGTCTCTGGCTACACCTTC.

The CDR3 bases are TGCAGCGTAGCCGGGACTAGCGGGGGTTATAGTACCTACGAGCAGTACTTC. Its protein product is CSVAGTSGGYSTYEQYF. The V call is TRBV29-1, the J call TRBJ2-7; TRBD2 matches 14 bases. V lost 6 bases, J lost 2 bases, and 12 bases stayed unmatched. This CDR3 contains 17 residues. CDR1 is SQVTM, CDR2 ANQGSEA, per germline.

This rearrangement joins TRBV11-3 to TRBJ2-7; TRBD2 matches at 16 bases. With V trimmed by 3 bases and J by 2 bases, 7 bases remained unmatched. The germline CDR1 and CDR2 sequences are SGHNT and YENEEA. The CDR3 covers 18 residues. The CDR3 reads CASSLEPGLAGGPYEQYF. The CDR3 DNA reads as TGTGCCAGCAGCTTGGAGCCGGGACTAGCGGGAGGGCCCTACGAGCAGTACTTC.

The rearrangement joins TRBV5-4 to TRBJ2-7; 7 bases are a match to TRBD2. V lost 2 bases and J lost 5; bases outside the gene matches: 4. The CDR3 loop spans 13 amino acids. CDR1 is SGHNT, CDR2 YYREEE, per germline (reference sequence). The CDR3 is CASSFWGGDEQYF. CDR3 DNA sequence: TGTGCCAGCAGCTTCTGGGGGGGTGACGAGCAGTACTTC.

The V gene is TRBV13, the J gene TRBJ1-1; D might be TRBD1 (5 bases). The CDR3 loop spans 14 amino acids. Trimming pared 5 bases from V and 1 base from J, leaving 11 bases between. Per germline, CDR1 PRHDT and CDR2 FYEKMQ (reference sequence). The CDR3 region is CASSLGEANTEAFF. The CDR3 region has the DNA TGTGCCAGCAGCCTGGGGGAGGCGAACACTGAAGCTTTCTTT.

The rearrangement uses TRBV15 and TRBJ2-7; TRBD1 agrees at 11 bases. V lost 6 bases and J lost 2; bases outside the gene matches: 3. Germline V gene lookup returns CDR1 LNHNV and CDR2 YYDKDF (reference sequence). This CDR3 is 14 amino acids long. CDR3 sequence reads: CATSGTGGPYEQYF. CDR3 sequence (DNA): TGTGCCACCAGTGGGACAGGGGGACCCTACGAGCAGTACTTC.

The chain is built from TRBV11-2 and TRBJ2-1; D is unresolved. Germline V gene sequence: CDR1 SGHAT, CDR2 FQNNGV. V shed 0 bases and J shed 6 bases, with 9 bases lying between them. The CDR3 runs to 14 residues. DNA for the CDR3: TGTGCCAGCAGCTTAGAGGGTTCAGGCAATGAGCAGTTCTTC. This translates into CASSLEGSGNEQFF.

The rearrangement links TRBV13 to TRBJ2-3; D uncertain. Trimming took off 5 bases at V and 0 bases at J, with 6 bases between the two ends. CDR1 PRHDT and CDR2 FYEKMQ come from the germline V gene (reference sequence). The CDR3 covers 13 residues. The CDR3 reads CASSGTSTDTQYF. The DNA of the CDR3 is TGTGCCAGCAGCGGTACTAGCACAGATACGCAGTATTTT.

The CDR3 region has the DNA TGCGCCAGCAGCTTGGAGACAGCCAATTCCTACGAGCAGTACTTC. Its protein is CASSLETANSYEQYF. This chain joins TRBV5-1 and TRBJ2-7, with D perhaps TRBD1 (5 bases). Trimming removed 0 bases at V and 1 base at J, with 11 bases between. The germline V gene has CDR1 SGHRS and CDR2 YFSETQ. This CDR3 region has 15 residues.

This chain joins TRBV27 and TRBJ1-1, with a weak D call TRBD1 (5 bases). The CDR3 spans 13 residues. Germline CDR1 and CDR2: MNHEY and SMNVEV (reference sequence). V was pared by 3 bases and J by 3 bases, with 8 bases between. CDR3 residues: CASSLGTHTEAFF. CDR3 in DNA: TGTGCCAGCAGTTTGGGGACCCACACTGAAGCTTTCTTT.

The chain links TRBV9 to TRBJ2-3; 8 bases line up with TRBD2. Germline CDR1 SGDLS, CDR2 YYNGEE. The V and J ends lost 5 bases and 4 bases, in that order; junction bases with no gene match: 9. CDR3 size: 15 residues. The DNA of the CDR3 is TGTGCCAGCAGTCGCCAGGGACTAGAGGCAGATACGCAGTATTTT. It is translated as CASSRQGLEADTQYF.

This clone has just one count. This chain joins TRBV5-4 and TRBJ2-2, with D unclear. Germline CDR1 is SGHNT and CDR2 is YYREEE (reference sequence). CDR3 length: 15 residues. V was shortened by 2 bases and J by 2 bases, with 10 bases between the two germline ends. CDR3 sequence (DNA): TGTGCCAGCAGCTTAGGCGAATCTAACACCGGGGAGCTGTTTTTT. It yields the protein CASSLGESNTGELFF.

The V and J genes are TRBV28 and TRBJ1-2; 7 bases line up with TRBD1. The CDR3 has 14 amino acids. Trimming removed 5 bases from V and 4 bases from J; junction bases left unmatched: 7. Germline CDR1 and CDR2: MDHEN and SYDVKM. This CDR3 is CASSVAGDSYGYTF. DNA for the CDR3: TGTGCCAGCAGTGTCGCCGGGGACAGCTATGGCTACACCTTC.

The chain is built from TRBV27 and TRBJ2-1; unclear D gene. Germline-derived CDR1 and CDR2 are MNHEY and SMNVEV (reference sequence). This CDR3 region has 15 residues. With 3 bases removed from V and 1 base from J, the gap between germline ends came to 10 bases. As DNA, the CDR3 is TGTGCCAGCAGTTTTAGCCCCTGGTCCTACAATGAGCAGTTCTTC. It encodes CASSFSPWSYNEQFF.

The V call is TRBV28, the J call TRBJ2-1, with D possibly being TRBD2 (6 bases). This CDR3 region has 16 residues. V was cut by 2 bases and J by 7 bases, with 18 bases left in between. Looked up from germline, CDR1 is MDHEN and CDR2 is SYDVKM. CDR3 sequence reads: CASSLSTGEARNEQFF. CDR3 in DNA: TGTGCCAGCAGTTTAAGCACGGGAGAGGCCAGAAATGAGCAGTTCTTC.